These 25 T cell receptor beta chains were sequenced from one sample in a study of cytomegalovirus exposure and HLA in healthy donors. PCR used 60 Vbeta primers and 13 Jbeta primers. Here immunoSEQ multiplex PCR was the method, and the copy in TCRdb shows in-frame clones only, minus some. The profile shows 55,000 or so clones, about 82% of them singletons. Sequenced input: PBMCs. The receptors here all came from a man younger than 40 in good health and CMV-seronegative.

V gene TRBV4-1 combines with J gene TRBJ2-2; 7 positions agree with TRBD1. The germline V gene encodes CDR1 MGHRA and CDR2 YSYEKL. After removal of 3 bases from V and 5 bases from J, the junction contained 18 bases not matched to a gene. The CDR3 runs to 19 residues. The CDR3 DNA follows: TGCGCCAGCAGCCAGGCTGGAGTTCGAACAGGGGTTCGGACCGGGGAGCTGTTTTTT. This codes for CASSQAGVRTGVRTGELFF.

The gene calls are TRBV20-1 and TRBJ1-1, with unresolved D. V lost 3 bases and J lost 4, with 6 bases in between. Germline CDR1 reads DFQATT; CDR2 reads SNEGSKA (reference sequence). The CDR3 has 11 residues. The CDR3 protein is CSASSSTEAFF. CDR3 in DNA: TGCAGTGCTAGTAGTAGCACTGAAGCTTTCTTT.

The CDR3, as DNA: TGCAGTGCCTACGATCGGGGGGGCTACACCTTC. Encoded protein: CSAYDRGGYTF. V is TRBV20-1 and J is TRBJ1-2; TRBD1 might be the D (5 bases). The CDR3 is 11 residues long. V was pared by 6 bases and J by 8 bases, with 13 bases between. Germline V gene sequence: CDR1 DFQATT, CDR2 SNEGSKA (reference sequence).

The V and J genes are TRBV11-2 and TRBJ2-1; TRBD2 aligns across 10 bases. The CDR3 spans 15 residues. The V and J ends lost 6 bases and 4 bases, in that order; junction bases with no gene match: 6. Germline V CDR1 and CDR2: SGHAT, FQNNGV. In DNA, the CDR3 is TGTGCCAGCAGTACCGGGACTAGCGAATACAATGAGCAGTTCTTC. Encoded protein: CASSTGTSEYNEQFF.

V gene TRBV11-1 combines with J gene TRBJ1-1; D uncertain. V was pared by 5 bases and J by 1 base, with 20 bases between. The CDR3 is 17 residues long. Germline assignment: CDR1 SGHAT and CDR2 FQDESV (reference sequence). The CDR3 region has the DNA TGTGCCAGCAGCCTCCCGAACGCGTTAGAGGAGAACACTGAAGCTTTCTTT. Its translation: CASSLPNALEENTEAFF. Supplemented by reference TRBV11-1 and TRBJ1-1, the full variable domain reads EAEVAQSPRYKITEKSQAVAFWCDPISGHATLYWYRQILGQGPELLVQFQDESVVDDSQLPKDRFSAERLKGVDSTLKIQPAELGDSAMYLCASSLPNALEENTEAFFGQGTRLTVV.

The chain has TRBV2 and TRBJ1-2, with D possibly matching TRBD1 (6 bases). Trimming removed 5 bases from V and 4 bases from J, with 17 bases in between. The germline V gene encodes CDR1 SNHLY and CDR2 FYNNEI. The CDR3 spans 15 residues. CDR3 nucleotide sequence: TGTGCCAGCAGTCCCCAGGGGACCTGGAGCTATGGCTACACCTTC. It codes for CASSPQGTWSYGYTF.

The rearrangement joins TRBV7-8 to TRBJ2-7; 11 nucleotides line up with TRBD1. The CDR3 covers 16 residues. Trimming took 1 base from V and 4 from J; bases not matched to a gene: 6. CDR1 is SGHVS and CDR2 is FQNEAQ in the germline V gene. CDR3 loop: CASSLVSGTGGYEQYF. The CDR3 coding sequence is TGTGCCAGCAGCTTAGTATCCGGGACAGGGGGATACGAGCAGTACTTC. Based on the CDR3 plus reference TRBV7-8 and TRBJ2-7, the full variable domain is GAGVSQSPRYKVAKRGQDVALRCDPISGHVSLFWYQQALGQGPEFLTYFQNEAQLDKSGLPSDRFFAERPEGSVSTLKIQRTQQEDSAVYLCASSLVSGTGGYEQYFGPGTRLTVT.

This chain uses TRBV6-1 with TRBJ1-1; D unresolved. The CDR3 has 14 residues. The germline gives CDR1 MNHNS, CDR2 SASEGT. Trimming removed 1 base from V and 0 bases from J, with 6 bases in between. The CDR3 sequence: CASSEVSMNTEAFF. The CDR3 nucleotides are TGTGCCAGCAGTGAAGTTAGCATGAACACTGAAGCTTTCTTT.

The rearrangement uses TRBV2 and TRBJ1-2; 8 bases agree with TRBD1. Germline trimming cut 6 bases from V and 4 bases from J; bases unmatched to any gene: 4. The V gene's germline CDR1 is SNHLY and CDR2 FYNNEI. CDR3 length: 13 amino acids. CDR3 region: CASSSGQGYGYTF. CDR3 DNA sequence: TGTGCCAGCAGCTCAGGACAGGGCTATGGCTACACCTTC. Using reference TRBV2 and TRBJ1-2 for the parts outside the CDR3, the full variable domain is EPEVTQTPSHQVTQMGQEVILRCVPISNHLYFYWYRQILGQKVEFLVSFYNNEISEKSEIFDDQFSVERPDGSNFTLKIRSTKLEDSAMYFCASSSGQGYGYTFGSGTRLTVV.

The chain links TRBV5-6 to TRBJ2-5, with D tentatively TRBD2 (5 bases). The germline V gene encodes CDR1 SGHDT and CDR2 YYEEEE. Trimming shortened V by 2 bases and J by 4 bases, and 12 bases separated the two germline ends. This CDR3 has 14 amino acids. In nucleotides, the CDR3 is TGTGCCAGCAGCTTTGTCAGCGGTAGAGAGACCCAGTACTTC. Translated, it gives CASSFVSGRETQYF.

The V gene is TRBV6-5, the J gene TRBJ1-2; maybe TRBD1 (5 bases). V shed 2 bases and J shed 6 bases, with 10 bases lying between them. This CDR3 contains 13 residues. The germline CDR1 and CDR2 sequences are MNHEY and SVGAGI. The CDR3 region has the DNA TGTGCCAGCAGTTACAGGGGTTTCGATGGCTACACCTTC. Translating gives CASSYRGFDGYTF.

The chain employs TRBV11-2 and TRBJ2-3, with TRBD2 matching over 8 bases. Germline trimming cut 4 bases from V and 1 base from J; bases unmatched to any gene: 10. The CDR3 totals 17 residues. Germline CDR1 reads SGHAT; CDR2 reads FQNNGV. DNA for the CDR3: TGTGCCAGCAGCTCCGGCCGCGGGGGGCGGGGCACAGATACGCAGTATTTT. As protein: CASSSGRGGRGTDTQYF.

The chain uses TRBV6-5 and TRBJ1-2; 7 nucleotides line up with TRBD1. J gave up 3 bases and V 2 bases, and 3 bases lay outside the gene matches. This CDR3 region has 14 residues. Germline CDR1 reads MNHEY; CDR2 reads SVGAGI. The CDR3 DNA reads as TGTGCCAGCAGTTACGGCGACAGGGACTATGGCTACACCTTC. Translation: CASSYGDRDYGYTF.

The V and J genes are TRBV7-2 and TRBJ2-1, with 8 bases matching TRBD1. J was trimmed by 5 bases and V by 7 bases; bases with no gene match: 13. This CDR3 region has 16 residues. Germline CDR1 and CDR2: SGHTA and FQGNSA. CDR3 region: CASTPSWTGIHNEQFF. CDR3 DNA: TGTGCCAGCACCCCCTCCTGGACAGGGATCCACAATGAGCAGTTCTTC.

V is TRBV10-1 and J is TRBJ2-3; TRBD1 might be the D (5 bases). The germline V gene has CDR1 WNHNN and CDR2 SYGVQD (reference sequence). CDR3 length equals 13 residues. Trimming removed 5 bases from V and 5 bases from J, with 11 bases in between. Here the CDR3 reads CASSPGRGDTQYF. As DNA, the CDR3 is TGCGCCAGCAGTCCAGGGCGTGGAGATACGCAGTATTTT.

The chain employs TRBV2 and TRBJ1-6; D gene ambiguous. V lost 1 base and J 10 bases, leaving 8 bases between the germline ends. Germline lookup yields CDR1 SNHLY and CDR2 FYNNEI. The CDR3 is made up of 13 amino acids. The CDR3 here is CASSEEAESPLHF. The CDR3, as DNA: TGTGCCAGCAGTGAAGAGGCGGAATCACCCCTCCACTTT. Looking up the rest from reference TRBV2 and TRBJ1-6 gives the full variable domain: EPEVTQTPSHQVTQMGQEVILRCVPISNHLYFYWYRQILGQKVEFLVSFYNNEISEKSEIFDDQFSVERPDGSNFTLKIRSTKLEDSAMYFCASSEEAESPLHFGNGTRLTVT.

The V call is TRBV6-1, the J call TRBJ2-3, with 8 bases matching TRBD1. The germline CDR1 and CDR2 sequences are MNHNS and SASEGT. CDR3 length: 17 amino acids. The trim removed 2 bases at V and 4 bases at J, leaving 11 bases unmatched. CDR3 residues: CASSERTGFHSADTQYF. The CDR3 coding sequence is TGTGCCAGCAGTGAACGGACAGGGTTTCATTCCGCAGATACGCAGTATTTT.

The chain carries TRBV6-1 and TRBJ1-2, with D unclear. This CDR3 spans 12 amino acids. CDR1 is MNHNS and CDR2 is SASEGT in the germline V gene. Trimming took 5 bases from V and 5 from J, leaving 9 bases between them. Written as DNA, the CDR3 is TGTGCCAGCAGTCCAAACAGTTATGGCTACACCTTC. Residues: CASSPNSYGYTF.

The chain recombines TRBV5-6 with TRBJ1-1; 8 nucleotides agree with TRBD1. The germline V gene has CDR1 SGHDT and CDR2 YYEEEE. This CDR3 is 15 amino acids long. V was pared by 3 bases and J by 1 base, with 5 bases of the junction left unmatched. The DNA for the CDR3 is TGTGCCAGCAGCTCCCTCGACAGGGGGAACACTGAAGCTTTCTTT. Protein product: CASSSLDRGNTEAFF. Full variable domain (remainder filled in from reference TRBV5-6 and TRBJ1-1): DAGVTQSPTHLIKTRGQQVTLRCSPKSGHDTVSWYQQALGQGPQFIFQYYEEEERQRGNFPDRFSGHQFPNYSSELNVNALLLGDSALYLCASSSLDRGNTEAFFGQGTRLTVV.

CDR3 in amino acids: CASSFMGPANSPLHF. The CDR3 DNA follows: TGTGCCAGCAGTTTCATGGGGCCTGCTAATTCACCCCTCCACTTT. The genes are TRBV6-5 and TRBJ1-6; maybe TRBD1 (5 bases). Looked up from germline, CDR1 is MNHEY and CDR2 is SVGAGI. The CDR3 has 15 residues. V was shortened by 4 bases and J by 6 bases, with 13 bases between the two germline ends.

J is TRBJ2-1 and V is TRBV5-5; 8 bases map to TRBD1. Unmatched junction bases numbered 11, after V lost 5 bases and J lost 10 bases. CDR1 and CDR2 (germline): SGHKS, YYEKEE (reference sequence). This CDR3 spans 14 amino acids. CDR3 DNA sequence: TGTGCCAGCAGGCCTTTCCAGGGGGCGGAGGAGCAGTTCTTC. It codes for CASRPFQGAEEQFF.

This chain joins TRBV11-3 and TRBJ2-5; 9 nucleotides align to TRBD2. There are 18 residues in the CDR3. The V and J ends lost 5 bases and 5 bases, in that order; junction bases with no gene match: 18. Germline-derived CDR1 and CDR2 are SGHNT and YENEEA. This chain's CDR3 is CASSDLGRRGGKSETQYF. For the CDR3, the DNA is TGTGCCAGCAGCGACCTTGGGCGGCGGGGGGGTAAATCGGAGACCCAGTACTTC.

This clone was detected only a few times. The chain uses TRBV11-3 and TRBJ2-1, with 10 bases matching TRBD1. Trimming removed 5 bases from V and 1 base from J; junction bases left unmatched: 2. The CDR3 totals 15 residues. Germline CDR1 and CDR2: SGHNT and YENEEA. The CDR3 DNA reads TGTGCCAGCAGCACGGACAGGGGGTCCTACAATGAGCAGTTCTTC. Amino acid sequence: CASSTDRGSYNEQFF.

This chain connects TRBV19 to TRBJ1-1; 11 bases agree with TRBD1. The CDR3 extends over 15 amino acids. The ends lost 2 bases at V and 5 bases at J; junction bases unmatched: 4. Germline V gene data show CDR1 as LNHDA and CDR2 as SQIVND (reference sequence). CDR3 sequence: CASSIRDRGRTEAFF. CDR3 bases: TGTGCCAGTAGTATAAGGGACAGGGGGAGGACTGAAGCTTTCTTT.

This chain links TRBV9 with TRBJ2-1; TRBD2 agrees at 9 bases. Germline CDR1 is SGDLS and CDR2 is YYNGEE. This CDR3 contains 17 residues. V lost 0 bases, J lost 7 bases, and 11 bases stayed unmatched. CDR3 bases: TGTGCCAGCAGCGTAGAAAGAGGGCTAGCGGGAAATAATGAGCAGTTCTTC. As protein: CASSVERGLAGNNEQFF.